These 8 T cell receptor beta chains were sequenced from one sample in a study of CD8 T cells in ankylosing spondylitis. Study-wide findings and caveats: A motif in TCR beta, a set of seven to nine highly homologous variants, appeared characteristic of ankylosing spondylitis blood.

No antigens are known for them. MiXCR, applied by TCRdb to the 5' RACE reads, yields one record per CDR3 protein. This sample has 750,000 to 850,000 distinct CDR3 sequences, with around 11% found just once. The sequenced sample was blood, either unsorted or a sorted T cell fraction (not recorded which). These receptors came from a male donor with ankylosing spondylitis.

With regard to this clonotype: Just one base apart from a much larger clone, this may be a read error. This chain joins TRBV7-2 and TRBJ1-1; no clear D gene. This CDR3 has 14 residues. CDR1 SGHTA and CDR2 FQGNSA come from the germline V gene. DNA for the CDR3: TGTGCCAGAAGCTTAGTAGGAGGCGGGGTTGAAGCTTTCTTT. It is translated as CARSLVGGGVEAFF.

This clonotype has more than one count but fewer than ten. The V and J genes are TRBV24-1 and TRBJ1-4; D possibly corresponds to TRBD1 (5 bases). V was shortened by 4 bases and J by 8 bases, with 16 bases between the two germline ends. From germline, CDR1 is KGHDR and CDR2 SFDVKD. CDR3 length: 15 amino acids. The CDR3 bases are TGTGCCACCAGTGAAGCCGGGACTCCGGGCGAAAAACTGTTTTTT. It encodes CATSEAGTPGEKLFF.

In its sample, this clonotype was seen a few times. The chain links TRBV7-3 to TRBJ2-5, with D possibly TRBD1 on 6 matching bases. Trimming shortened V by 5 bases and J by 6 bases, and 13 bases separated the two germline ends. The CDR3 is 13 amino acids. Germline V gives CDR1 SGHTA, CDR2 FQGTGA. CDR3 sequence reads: CASSRTDRQTQYF. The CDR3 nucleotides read TGTGCCAGCAGCAGGACAGACCGACAGACCCAGTACTTC. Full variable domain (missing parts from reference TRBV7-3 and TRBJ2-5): GAGVSQTPSNKVTEKGKYVELRCDPISGHTALYWYRQSLGQGPEFLIYFQGTGAADDSGLPNDRFFAVRPEGSVSTLKIQRTERGDSAVYLCASSRTDRQTQYFGPGTRLLVL.

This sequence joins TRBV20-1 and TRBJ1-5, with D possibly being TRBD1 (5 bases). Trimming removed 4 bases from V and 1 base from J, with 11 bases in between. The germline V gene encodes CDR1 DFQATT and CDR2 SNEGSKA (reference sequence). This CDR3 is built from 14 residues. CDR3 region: CSATHWDSNQPQHF. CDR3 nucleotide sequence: TGCAGTGCTACCCATTGGGACAGCAATCAGCCCCAGCATTTT.

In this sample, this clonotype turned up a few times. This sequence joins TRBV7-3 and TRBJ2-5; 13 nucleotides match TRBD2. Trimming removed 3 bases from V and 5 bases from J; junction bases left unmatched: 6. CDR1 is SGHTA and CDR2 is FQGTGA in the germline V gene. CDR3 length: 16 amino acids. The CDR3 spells CASSLGLAGLGETQYF. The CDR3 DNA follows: TGTGCCAGCAGCTTGGGACTAGCGGGGCTCGGGGAGACCCAGTACTTC.

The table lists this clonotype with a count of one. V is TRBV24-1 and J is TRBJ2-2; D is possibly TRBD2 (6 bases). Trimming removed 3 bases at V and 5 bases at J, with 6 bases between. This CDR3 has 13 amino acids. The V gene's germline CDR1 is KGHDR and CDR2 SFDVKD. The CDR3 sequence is CATSDGGTGELFF. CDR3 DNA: TGTGCCACCAGTGATGGAGGGACCGGGGAGCTGTTTTTT.

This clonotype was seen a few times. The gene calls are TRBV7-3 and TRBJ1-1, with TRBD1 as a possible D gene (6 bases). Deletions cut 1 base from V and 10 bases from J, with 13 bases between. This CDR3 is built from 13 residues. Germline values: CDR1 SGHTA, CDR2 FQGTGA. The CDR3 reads CASSLNPGEGAFF. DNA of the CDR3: TGTGCCAGCAGCTTAAACCCAGGGGAAGGAGCTTTCTTT.

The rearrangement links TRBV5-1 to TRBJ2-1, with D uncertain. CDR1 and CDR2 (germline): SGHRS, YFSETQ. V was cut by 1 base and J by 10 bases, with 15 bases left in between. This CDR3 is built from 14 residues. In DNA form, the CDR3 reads TGCGCCAGCAGCTTGATTCCCGACCTAGGGGAGCAGTTCTTC. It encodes CASSLIPDLGEQFF.